This T cell receptor delta chain was captured by sequencing in a study of γδ T cells in repeated Plasmodium falciparum infection. Study-wide background: Each infection was followed by sampling at 21 days, plus baseline and some pre-infection draws.

Sequencing covered both gamma and delta TCR chains per sample. TCRdb re-called the multiplex PCR reads through CATT. Among roughly 93,000 delta-chain clones listed, approximately 0.96% were seen once. Flow sorting of PBMC yielded separate Vgamma9/Vdelta2+ and Vdelta2-negative gammadelta T cell populations for bulk repertoire analysis. As concerns this clone: For this DNA, TCRdb reports the protein of a much larger clone, which diverges at residue 6, most likely from a read error; the protein presented here is translated directly from the DNA.

V lost 5 bases and J 9 bases, leaving 25 bases between the germline ends. Germline loops: CDR1 TSWWSYY, CDR2 QGS. CDR3 size: 16 residues. The TCR originated in a pool of human donors (malaria-infected and uninfected, not separated). Sequenced material: gamma-delta T cells from blood. The chain recombines TRDV1 with TRDJ1; possible D gene TRDD3, 6 bases. The J gene, absent from TCRdb, was called here by matching the DNA to germline. Here the CDR3 reads CALGNLPRYWVGELIF. The CDR3, as DNA: TGTGCTCTTGGGAACCTCCCGAGGTACTGGGTTGGGGAACTCATCTTT.